What follows describes a single TCR beta chain. Its antigen is still unknown. The sample is drawn from a study of T cell responses to AZD1222 COVID-19 vaccine. The study, taken as a whole, reports: Spike-specific TCR breadth and depth rose after two AZD1222 doses. Spike was spanned by vaccine-associated CD4 TCRs, with dominance at 160-218 and 743-854.

Data came from immunoSEQ multiplex PCR; TCRdb stores just in-frame clones and leaves some out. This table holds fewer than 150,000 clones, roughly 92% found once. The germline gives CDR1 SGHAT, CDR2 FQDESV (reference sequence). Trimming cost V 1 base and J 4 bases, with 9 bases left between them. The CDR3 runs to 14 residues. The sequence came from an adult who received the AZD1222 COVID-19 vaccine. The sample in question was peripheral blood, obtained 28 days after the second AZD1222 dose. The V call is TRBV11-1, the J call TRBJ2-3; D may correspond to TRBD1 or TRBD2 (6 bases each). CDR3 DNA sequence: TGTGCCAGCAGCTTAGGGGGGGCGGCAGATACGCAGTATTTT. Translated, it gives CASSLGGAADTQYF. Supplemented by reference TRBV11-1 and TRBJ2-3, the full variable domain reads EAEVAQSPRYKITEKSQAVAFWCDPISGHATLYWYRQILGQGPELLVQFQDESVVDDSQLPKDRFSAERLKGVDSTLKIQPAELGDSAMYLCASSLGGAADTQYFGPGTRLTVL.